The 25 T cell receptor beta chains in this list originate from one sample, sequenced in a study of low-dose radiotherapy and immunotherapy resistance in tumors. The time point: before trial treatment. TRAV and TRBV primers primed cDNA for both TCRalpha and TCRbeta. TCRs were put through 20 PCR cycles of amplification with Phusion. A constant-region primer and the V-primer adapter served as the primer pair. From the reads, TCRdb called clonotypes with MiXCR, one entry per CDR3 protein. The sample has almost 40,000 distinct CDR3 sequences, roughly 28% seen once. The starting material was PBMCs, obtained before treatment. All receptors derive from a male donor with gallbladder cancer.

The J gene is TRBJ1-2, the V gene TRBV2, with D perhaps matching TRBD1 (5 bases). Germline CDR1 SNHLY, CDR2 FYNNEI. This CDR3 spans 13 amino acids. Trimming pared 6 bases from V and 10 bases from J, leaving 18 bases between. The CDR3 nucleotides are TGTGCCAGCAGCGGCGGGACCTCCAAGGACTACACCTTC. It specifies CASSGGTSKDYTF.

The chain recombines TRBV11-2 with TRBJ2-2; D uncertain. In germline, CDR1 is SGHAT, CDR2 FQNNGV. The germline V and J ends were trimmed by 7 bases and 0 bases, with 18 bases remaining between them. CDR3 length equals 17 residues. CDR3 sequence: CASNVLSTVPNTGELFF. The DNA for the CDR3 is TGTGCCAGCAACGTCCTTTCTACGGTCCCGAACACCGGGGAGCTGTTTTTT. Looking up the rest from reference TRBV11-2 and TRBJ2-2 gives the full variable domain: EAGVAQSPRYKIIEKRQSVAFWCNPISGHATLYWYQQILGQGPKLLIQFQNNGVVDDSQLPKDRFSAERLKGVDSTLKIQPAKLEDSAVYLCASNVLSTVPNTGELFFGEGSRLTVL.

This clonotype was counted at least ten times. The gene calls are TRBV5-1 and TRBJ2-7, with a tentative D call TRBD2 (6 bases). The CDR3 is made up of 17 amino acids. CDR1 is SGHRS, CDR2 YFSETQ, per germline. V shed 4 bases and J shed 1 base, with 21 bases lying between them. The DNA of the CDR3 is TGCGCCAGCAGCGCGGGGACTGCCCAACGTAAATCCTACGAGCAGTACTTC. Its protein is CASSAGTAQRKSYEQYF.

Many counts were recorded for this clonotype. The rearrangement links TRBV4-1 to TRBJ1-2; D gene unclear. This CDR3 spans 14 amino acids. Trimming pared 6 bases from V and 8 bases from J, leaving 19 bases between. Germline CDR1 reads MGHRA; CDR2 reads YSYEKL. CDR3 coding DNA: TGCGCCAGCAGAAAAGGCTTTAGTTCGGGCGGCTACACCTTC. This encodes CASRKGFSSGGYTF.

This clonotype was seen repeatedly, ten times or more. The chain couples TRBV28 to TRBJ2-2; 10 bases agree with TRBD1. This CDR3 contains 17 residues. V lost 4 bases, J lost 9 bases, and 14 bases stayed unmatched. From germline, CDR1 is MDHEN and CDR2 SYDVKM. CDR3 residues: CASSSPSRDRGHRELFF. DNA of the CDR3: TGTGCCAGCAGTTCCCCCTCCCGGGACAGGGGACACCGGGAGCTGTTTTTT.

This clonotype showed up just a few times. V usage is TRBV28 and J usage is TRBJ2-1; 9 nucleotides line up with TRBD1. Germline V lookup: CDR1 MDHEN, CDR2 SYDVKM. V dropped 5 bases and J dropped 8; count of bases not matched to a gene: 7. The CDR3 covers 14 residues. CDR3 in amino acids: CASSAGTGRDEQFF. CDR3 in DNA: TGTGCCAGCAGTGCCGGGACAGGGCGTGATGAGCAGTTCTTC.

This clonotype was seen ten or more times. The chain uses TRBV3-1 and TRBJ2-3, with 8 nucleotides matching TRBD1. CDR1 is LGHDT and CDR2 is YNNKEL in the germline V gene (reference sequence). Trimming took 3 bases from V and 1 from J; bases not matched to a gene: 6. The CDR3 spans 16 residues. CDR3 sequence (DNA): TGTGCCAGCAGCCAGACAGGGGTTCTGGGCACAGATACGCAGTATTTT. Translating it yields CASSQTGVLGTDTQYF.

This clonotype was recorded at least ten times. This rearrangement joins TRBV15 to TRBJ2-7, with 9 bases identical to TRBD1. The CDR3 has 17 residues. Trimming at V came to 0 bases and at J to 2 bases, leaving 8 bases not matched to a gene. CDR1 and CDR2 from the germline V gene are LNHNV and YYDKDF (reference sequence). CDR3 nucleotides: TGTGCCACCAGCAGAGATTTCGGGACAGGGACAACCTACGAGCAGTACTTC. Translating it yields CATSRDFGTGTTYEQYF.

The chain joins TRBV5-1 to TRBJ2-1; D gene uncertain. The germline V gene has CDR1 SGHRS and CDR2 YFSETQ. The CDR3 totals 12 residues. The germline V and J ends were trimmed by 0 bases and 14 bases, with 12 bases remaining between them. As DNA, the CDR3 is TGCGCCAGCAGCTTGGAGACCACCGCGAAGTTCTTC. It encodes CASSLETTAKFF.

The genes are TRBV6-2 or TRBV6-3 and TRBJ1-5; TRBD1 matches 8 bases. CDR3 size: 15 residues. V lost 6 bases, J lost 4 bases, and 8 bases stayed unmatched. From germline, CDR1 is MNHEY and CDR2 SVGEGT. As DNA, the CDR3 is TGTGCCAGCAGCCGGACAGGGTACGAGAATCAGCCCCAGCATTTT. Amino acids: CASSRTGYENQPQHF.

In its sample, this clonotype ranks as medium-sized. The CDR3 sequence: CASSFGLHILSYEQYF. The CDR3 DNA sequence: TGTGCCAGCAGTTTTGGACTACACATCCTCTCCTACGAGCAGTACTTC. V and J are TRBV28 and TRBJ2-7; possible D gene TRBD2, 6 bases. In germline, CDR1 is MDHEN, CDR2 SYDVKM. The CDR3 consists of 16 residues. V lost 3 bases and J 0 bases, leaving 15 bases between the germline ends.

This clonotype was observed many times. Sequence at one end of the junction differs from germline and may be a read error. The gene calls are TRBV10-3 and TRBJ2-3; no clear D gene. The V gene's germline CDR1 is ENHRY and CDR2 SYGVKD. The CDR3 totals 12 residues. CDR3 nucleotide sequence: TGTGCCACCTTGGACGACACACATACGCAGTATTTT. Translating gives CATLDDTHTQYF.

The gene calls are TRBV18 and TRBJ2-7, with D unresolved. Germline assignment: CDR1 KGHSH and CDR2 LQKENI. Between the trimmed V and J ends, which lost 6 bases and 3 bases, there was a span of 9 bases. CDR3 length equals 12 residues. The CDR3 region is CASSPRNYEQYF. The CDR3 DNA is TGTGCCAGCTCGCCCCGGAACTACGAGCAGTACTTC.

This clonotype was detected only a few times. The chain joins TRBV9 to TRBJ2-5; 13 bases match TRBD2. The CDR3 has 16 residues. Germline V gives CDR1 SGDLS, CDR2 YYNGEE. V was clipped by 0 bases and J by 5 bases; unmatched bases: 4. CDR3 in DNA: TGTGCCAGCAGCGTAGCGGGACTAGCGGGACAGGAGACCCAGTACTTC. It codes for CASSVAGLAGQETQYF.

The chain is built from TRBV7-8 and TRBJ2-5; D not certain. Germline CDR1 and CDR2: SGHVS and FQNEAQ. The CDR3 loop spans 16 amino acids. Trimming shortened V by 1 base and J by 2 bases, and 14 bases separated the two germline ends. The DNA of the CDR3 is TGTGCCAGCAGCTTAGTCCCCTCTCCGTTGCAAGAGACCCAGTACTTC. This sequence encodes CASSLVPSPLQETQYF.

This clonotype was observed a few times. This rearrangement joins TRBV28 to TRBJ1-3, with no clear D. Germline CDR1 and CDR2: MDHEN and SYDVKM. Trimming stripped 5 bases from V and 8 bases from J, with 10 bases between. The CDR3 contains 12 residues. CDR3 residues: CASSERVDTIYF. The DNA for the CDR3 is TGTGCCAGCAGTGAAAGAGTAGACACCATATATTTT.

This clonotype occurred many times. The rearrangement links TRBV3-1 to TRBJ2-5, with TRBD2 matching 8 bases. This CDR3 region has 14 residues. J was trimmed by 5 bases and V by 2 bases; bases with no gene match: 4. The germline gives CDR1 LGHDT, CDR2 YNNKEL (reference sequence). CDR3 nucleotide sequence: TGTGCCAGCAGCCAACCGGGACTAGGGGAGACCCAGTACTTC. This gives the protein CASSQPGLGETQYF.

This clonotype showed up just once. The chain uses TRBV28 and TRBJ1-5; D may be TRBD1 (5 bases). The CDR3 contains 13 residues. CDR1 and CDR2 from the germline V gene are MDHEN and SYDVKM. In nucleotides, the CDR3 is TGTCGGGGCCCCATAGTCCAGAATCAGCCCCAGCATTTT. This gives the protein CRGPIVQNQPQHF.

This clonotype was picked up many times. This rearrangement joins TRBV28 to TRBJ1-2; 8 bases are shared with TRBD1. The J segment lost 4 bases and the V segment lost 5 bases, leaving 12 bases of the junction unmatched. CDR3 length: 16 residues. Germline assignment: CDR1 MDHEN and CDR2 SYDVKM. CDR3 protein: CASSTPPRGLGYGYTF. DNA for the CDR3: TGTGCCAGCAGTACCCCACCCAGGGGGCTCGGCTATGGCTACACCTTC.

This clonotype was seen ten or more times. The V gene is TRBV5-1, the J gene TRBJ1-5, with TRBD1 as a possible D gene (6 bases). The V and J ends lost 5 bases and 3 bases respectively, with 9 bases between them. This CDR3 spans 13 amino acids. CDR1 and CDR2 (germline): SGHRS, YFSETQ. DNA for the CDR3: TGCGCCAGCAGGCGGGACACCAATCAGCCCCAGCATTTT. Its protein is CASRRDTNQPQHF. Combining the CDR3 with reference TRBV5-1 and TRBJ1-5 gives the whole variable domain KAGVTQTPRYLIKTRGQQVTLSCSPISGHRSVSWYQQTPGQGLQFLFEYFSETQRNKGNFPGRFSGRQFSNSRSEMNVSTLELGDSALYLCASRRDTNQPQHFGDGTRLSIL.

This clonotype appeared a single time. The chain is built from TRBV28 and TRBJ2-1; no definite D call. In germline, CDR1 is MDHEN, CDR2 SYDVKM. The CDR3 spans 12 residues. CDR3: CATSPGLLEQFF. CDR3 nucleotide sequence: TGTGCGACCTCCCCCGGGCTTCTTGAGCAGTTCTTC.

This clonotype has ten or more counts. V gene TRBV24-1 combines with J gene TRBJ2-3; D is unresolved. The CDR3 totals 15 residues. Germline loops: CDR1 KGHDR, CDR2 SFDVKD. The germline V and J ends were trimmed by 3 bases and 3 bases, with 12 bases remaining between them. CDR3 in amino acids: CATSDPNMKTDTQYF. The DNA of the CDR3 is TGTGCCACCAGTGATCCGAATATGAAAACAGATACGCAGTATTTT.

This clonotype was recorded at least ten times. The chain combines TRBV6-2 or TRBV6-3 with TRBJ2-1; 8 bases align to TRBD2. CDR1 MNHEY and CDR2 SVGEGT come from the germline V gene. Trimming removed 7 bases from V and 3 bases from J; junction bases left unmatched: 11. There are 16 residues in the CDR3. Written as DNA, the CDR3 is TGTGCCAGCACCCCCACTAGCGGTGATTTCTACAATGAGCAGTTCTTC. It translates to CASTPTSGDFYNEQFF.

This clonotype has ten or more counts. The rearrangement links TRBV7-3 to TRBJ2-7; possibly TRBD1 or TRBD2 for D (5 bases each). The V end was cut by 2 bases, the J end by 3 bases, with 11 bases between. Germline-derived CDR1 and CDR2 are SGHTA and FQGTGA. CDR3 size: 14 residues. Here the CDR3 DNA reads TGTGCCAGCAGCTTAGGCGGTGGGGGCTACGAGCAGTACTTC. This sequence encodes CASSLGGGGYEQYF.

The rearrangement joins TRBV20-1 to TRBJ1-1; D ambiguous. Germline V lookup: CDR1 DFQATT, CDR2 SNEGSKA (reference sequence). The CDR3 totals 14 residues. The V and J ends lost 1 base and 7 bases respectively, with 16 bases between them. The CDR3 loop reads CSARGVPRGGEAFF. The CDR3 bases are TGCAGTGCTAGAGGGGTCCCCCGGGGAGGTGAAGCTTTCTTT.